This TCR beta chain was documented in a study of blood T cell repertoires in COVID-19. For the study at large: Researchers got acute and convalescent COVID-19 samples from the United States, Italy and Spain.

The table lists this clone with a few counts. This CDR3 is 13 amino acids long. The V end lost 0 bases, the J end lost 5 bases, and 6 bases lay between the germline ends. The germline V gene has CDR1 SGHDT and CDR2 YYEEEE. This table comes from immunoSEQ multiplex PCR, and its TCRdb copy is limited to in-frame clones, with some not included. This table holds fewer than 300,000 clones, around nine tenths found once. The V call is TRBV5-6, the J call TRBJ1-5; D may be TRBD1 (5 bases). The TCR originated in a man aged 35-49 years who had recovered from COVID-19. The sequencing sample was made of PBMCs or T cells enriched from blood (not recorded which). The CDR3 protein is CASSLGRDQPQHF. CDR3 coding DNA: TGTGCCAGCAGCTTGGGCAGGGATCAGCCCCAGCATTTT.